This TCR beta chain was documented in a study of blood T cell repertoires in COVID-19 (dated by TCRdb to the early 2020s). In terms of the full investigation: Samples covering the acute and convalescent phases of COVID-19 were provided by collaborators in the United States, Italy and Spain. The prospective study material was composed of cDNA or gDNA derived from T cells, B-cell-depleted T cells, or PBMCs. The dataset comprised deeply sampled blood TCRbeta repertoires from subjects exposed to, actively infected with, or recovered from COVID-19. The repertoires were made available in a free public database intended to serve as a resource for research on the immune response to SARS-CoV-2. Samples came from the ongoing ImmuneRACE study (first 160 participants) plus 1,254 subjects from 6 global collaborators. A de-identified subject ID, COVID-19 status, age in years and sex were almost always included in the sample metadata. Where available, HLA class I and class II types were taken from metadata supplied by the sample provider and were not determined by assay-based typing.

Comments on this clone: The specificity of this receptor is unknown. No base quality information exists; no much larger clone differs at one position.

The immunoSEQ Assay, a bias-controlled multiplex PCR, was used to amplify TCRbeta CDR3 regions from genomic DNA. The authors' analysis ran thus. The number of nucleated cells in each sample was estimated from the amplification of reference gene primers within the assay. To quantify the absolute abundance of each unique TCRbeta CDR3 rearrangement, sequence reads were collapsed and filtered. For each sample, productive Simpson clonality was calculated as the square root of Simpson's diversity index across productive rearrangements. The immuneACCESS repertoire file appears here via TCRdb, limited to in-frame rearrangements. These files lack a portion of the clones; in checked studies, under half of the deficit traces to unresolved V genes, and the cause of the others is not known. The DNA was the basis for D and trimming; V, J and clone size are from that table. The sample records some 350,000 clones, 90% of which are singletons. The ten biggest clones cover approximately 6.2% of the sample.

Each collaborating institution followed its own protocols to collect whole blood in K2EDTA tubes. For TCRbeta analysis, collaborators shipped samples in one of three forms: frozen whole blood, isolated PBMCs, or DNA extracted from either of those sample types. Including the terminal cysteine and phenylalanine, the CDR3 comprises 17 residues. The DNA shown is the 51-base CDR3, in frame from base 1. CDR1 and CDR2 were assigned from the germline V gene (reference sequence) as SEHNR and FQNEAQ. Trimming removed 0 bases from V and 3 bases from J; the gene matches leave 8 bases unexplained. Here is what the overall study found, with its caveats: Clinical and demographic metadata were provided uncurated, with the amount varying by source and participant.

The sequence joins TRBV7-9 to TRBJ2-5, and TRBD1 aligns with 9 junction nucleotides. The specimen sequenced was peripheral blood. The clonotype was recovered from a man younger than 30 with active or convalescent COVID-19. Here is the DNA: TGTGCCAGCAGCTTAGCGGGACAGGGATTAGGGGAAGAGACCCAGTACTTC. Translated, it reads CASSLAGQGLGEETQYF.